This TCR beta chain was retrieved from a study of human T cells and chemical hapten exposure. Study-level points and caveats: Relative to controls, expanded TCRs formed significantly more large CDR3 similarity clusters.

This clonotype was counted only a few times. The antigen remains undetermined. The V gene lost 3 bases and the J gene lost 2 bases, with 18 bases spanning the gap. CDR3 size: 16 residues. CDR1 is SGHRS, CDR2 YFSETQ, per germline. TCRdb passed the RACE reads through MiXCR, listing each CDR3 protein once. The repertoire consists of roughly 380,000 distinct CDR3 sequences, with less than 6.5% occurring once and the leading ten covering just over 2.5%. As to time point: pre-sensitization, week 0. Treatment specified: therapeutic diphenylcyclopropenone sensitization with weekly scalp DPC. Every donor had alopecia and was 18 to 70 years old; all were suitable for DPC. Unfractionated whole blood was the source of the extracted total RNA.

This chain joins TRBV5-1 and TRBJ2-7; TRBD1 might be the D (6 bases). Here the sequenced sample was whole blood, taken in connection with sensitization to the hapten diphenylcyclopropenone (DPC). The sequence came from a woman between 45 and 60 years old with alopecia areata. Some clones in this sample may be carry-over from other donors' samples. CDR3 coding DNA: TGCGCCAGCAGCTGGGCCCGGGACACCGCTACCTACGAGCAGTACTTC. The encoded protein is CASSWARDTATYEQYF.